The 32 T cell receptor beta chains reported below all come from one sample, sequenced in a study of shared clonotypes between healthy human individuals. Naive CD8 cells, CD45RO-negative and positively selected for CCR7, excluded terminally differentiated effector memory CD45RA+ cells. Sequencing was performed with immunoSEQ multiplex PCR; in TCRdb, only in-frame clones are kept and a portion is missing. Here the sample spans about 580,000 clones, roughly 98% being singletons. The specimen was naive CD8+ T cells sorted from blood. The receptors shown here come from a man younger than 40 in good health.

The gene calls are TRBV27 and TRBJ2-1, with a tentative D call TRBD2 (6 bases). Deletions cut 4 bases from V and 4 bases from J, with 14 bases between. The CDR3 contains 15 residues. CDR1 is MNHEY and CDR2 is SMNVEV in the germline V gene (reference sequence). The chain's CDR3 is CASSYRPGVYNEQFF. For the CDR3, the DNA is TGTGCCAGCAGTTACCGGCCGGGAGTTTACAATGAGCAGTTCTTC.

The chain uses TRBV7-9 and TRBJ2-4, with D possibly being TRBD1 (6 bases). CDR1 and CDR2 from the germline V gene are SEHNR and FQNEAQ (reference sequence). The CDR3 sequence is 14 residues long. Trimming took 6 bases from V and 6 from J, leaving 15 bases between them. CDR3 protein: CASSYGGPTNIQYF. The CDR3 bases are TGTGCCAGCAGTTATGGGGGCCCCACAAACATTCAGTACTTC.

This chain uses TRBV19 with TRBJ2-7; 10 nucleotides agree with TRBD1. In germline, CDR1 is LNHDA, CDR2 SQIVND (reference sequence). Unmatched junction bases numbered 4, after V lost 0 bases and J lost 5 bases. The CDR3 is made up of 15 amino acids. The CDR3 spells CASSIEGQGINEQYF. In nucleotides, the CDR3 is TGTGCCAGTAGTATAGAGGGACAGGGGATTAACGAGCAGTACTTC.

This clone was detected once. The chain employs TRBV15 and TRBJ1-1; D uncertain. The CDR3 is 13 residues long. CDR1 is LNHNV, CDR2 YYDKDF, per germline (reference sequence). The V end was cut by 4 bases, the J end by 4 bases, with 10 bases between. In nucleotides, the CDR3 is TGTGCCACCAGCATAGGCCGGGGCACTGAAGCTTTCTTT. It is translated as CATSIGRGTEAFF.

This sequence joins TRBV21-1 and TRBJ1-5; TRBD1 is the table's D call, not checked against the DNA. TRBV21-1 is marked as a pseudogene. The CDR3 length is 15 residues. CDR3 in DNA: TGTGCCAGCATCCACAGGGGTTTAAACAATCAGCCCCAGCATTTT. Amino acid sequence: CASIHRGLNNQPQHF.

The gene calls are TRBV6-5 and TRBJ2-2; 9 nucleotides match TRBD1. This CDR3 has 16 amino acids. The junction had 7 bases not matched to a gene; V was cut back by 4 bases and J by 4 bases. Germline V gene data show CDR1 as MNHEY and CDR2 as SVGAGI. The CDR3 sequence: CASSLGGQGPTGELFF. In DNA form, the CDR3 reads TGTGCCAGCAGTTTAGGGGGACAGGGCCCCACCGGGGAGCTGTTTTTT.

This clone has only one observation. The rearrangement uses TRBV7-9 and TRBJ2-5; D possibly uses TRBD1 or TRBD2 (5 bases each). The CDR3 is 15 residues long. V lost 6 bases to trimming and J lost 5 bases, with 19 bases between them. Germline lookup yields CDR1 SEHNR and CDR2 FQNEAQ (reference sequence). The DNA of the CDR3 is TGTGCCAGCAGGCCCGGGACGGACGTATTGGAGACCCAGTACTTC. This encodes CASRPGTDVLETQYF. Combining the CDR3 with reference TRBV7-9 and TRBJ2-5 gives the whole variable domain DTGVSQNPRHKITKRGQNVTFRCDPISEHNRLYWYRQTLGQGPEFLTYFQNEAQLEKSRLLSDRFSAERPKGSFSTLEIQRTEQGDSAMYLCASRPGTDVLETQYFGPGTRLLVL.

This chain connects TRBV5-6 to TRBJ1-2; no clear D. V lost 4 bases and J 7 bases, leaving 11 bases between the germline ends. The CDR3 covers 12 residues. Per the germline V gene, CDR1 is SGHDT and CDR2 is YYEEEE. The CDR3 bases are TGTGCCAGCAGCGTCTCGGGAAGTGGCTACACCTTC. Translating gives CASSVSGSGYTF.

The chain carries TRBV2 and TRBJ2-2, with TRBD2 matching over 7 bases. The V and J ends lost 4 bases and 0 bases, in that order; junction bases with no gene match: 5. The germline gives CDR1 SNHLY, CDR2 FYNNEI. This CDR3 contains 16 residues. This CDR3 reads CASSGALASNTGELFF. CDR3 bases: TGTGCCAGCAGTGGGGCACTAGCGTCGAACACCGGGGAGCTGTTTTTT. Supplemented by reference TRBV2 and TRBJ2-2, the full variable domain reads EPEVTQTPSHQVTQMGQEVILRCVPISNHLYFYWYRQILGQKVEFLVSFYNNEISEKSEIFDDQFSVERPDGSNFTLKIRSTKLEDSAMYFCASSGALASNTGELFFGEGSRLTVL.

The rearrangement uses TRBV29-1 and TRBJ2-4; possibly TRBD1 for D (6 bases). This CDR3 comprises 13 residues. Trimming took 2 bases from V and 2 from J, leaving 7 bases between them. CDR1 and CDR2 (germline): SQVTM, ANQGSEA. In DNA form, the CDR3 reads TGCAGCGTTGAAAGGGGGACCAAAAACATTCAGTACTTC. Its translation is CSVERGTKNIQYF.

As to this clone: In the same sample, other DNA sequences code for this CDR3. The J gene is TRBJ2-7, the V gene TRBV14, with D unresolved. V was shortened by 0 bases and J by 0 bases, with 0 bases between the two germline ends. The CDR3 is made up of 12 amino acids. CDR1 and CDR2 (germline): SGHDN, FVKESK. The CDR3 reads CASSQDSYEQYF. The CDR3 DNA is TGTGCCAGCAGCCAAGACTCCTACGAGCAGTACTTC. Full variable domain (rest looked up from reference TRBV14 and TRBJ2-7): EAGVTQFPSHSVIEKGQTVTLRCDPISGHDNLYWYRRVMGKEIKFLLHFVKESKQDESGMPNNRFLAERTGGTYSTLKVQPAELEDSGVYFCASSQDSYEQYFGPGTRLTVT.

The V gene is TRBV4-1, the J gene TRBJ2-7, with 7 bases aligning to TRBD2. The CDR3 is 15 amino acids. V lost 2 bases, J lost 0 bases, and 4 bases stayed unmatched. Germline CDR1 MGHRA, CDR2 YSYEKL. CDR3 DNA sequence: TGCGCCAGCAGCCAAAATATAGCGGGCTCCTACGAGCAGTACTTC. Protein: CASSQNIAGSYEQYF.

This chain connects TRBV29-1 to TRBJ2-1, with D perhaps TRBD2 (5 bases). Germline values: CDR1 SQVTM, CDR2 ANQGSEA. With 3 bases removed from V and 0 bases from J, the gap between germline ends came to 12 bases. The CDR3 loop spans 15 amino acids. CDR3: CSVDEAESSYNEQFF. CDR3 sequence (DNA): TGCAGCGTTGACGAAGCGGAGTCCTCCTACAATGAGCAGTTCTTC.

The V call is TRBV4-1, the J call TRBJ2-7; possibly TRBD1 or TRBD2 for D (6 bases each). Trimming took off 4 bases at V and 7 bases at J, with 17 bases between the two ends. CDR1 and CDR2 from the germline V gene are MGHRA and YSYEKL. The CDR3 length is 14 residues. The CDR3 loop reads CASSPRGPVAEQYF. Here the CDR3 DNA reads TGCGCCAGCAGCCCCCGGGGGCCAGTCGCAGAGCAGTACTTC.

As to this clone: Other DNA variants within this sample encode the same CDR3. The chain has TRBV5-1 and TRBJ2-7, with D possibly called TRBD1 or TRBD2 (6 bases each). This CDR3 contains 14 residues. V lost 2 bases, J lost 0 bases, and 9 bases lay in between. The germline CDR1 and CDR2 sequences are SGHRS and YFSETQ. The CDR3 DNA reads TGCGCCAGCAGCTTAGGGGGGTTCTCCTACGAGCAGTACTTC. As protein: CASSLGGFSYEQYF.

This chain links TRBV5-4 with TRBJ2-5, with 10 bases that match TRBD1. CDR3 length: 15 amino acids. Germline assignment: CDR1 SGHNT and CDR2 YYREEE (reference sequence). Trimming took 4 bases from V and 2 from J; bases not matched to a gene: 5. The CDR3 coding sequence is TGTGCCAGCAGCCGCCAGGACAGGGGGCAAGAGACCCAGTACTTC. It specifies CASSRQDRGQETQYF.

The rearrangement uses TRBV29-1 and TRBJ2-1; D unclear. Germline lookup yields CDR1 SQVTM and CDR2 ANQGSEA. Trimming left V 3 bases short and J 7 bases short, with 13 bases between. The CDR3 sequence is 13 residues long. The CDR3 DNA reads TGCAGCGTTGATCTCTTAAAAGGGAATGAGCAGTTCTTC. Translating gives CSVDLLKGNEQFF.

The V gene is TRBV6-6, the J gene TRBJ2-1, with TRBD2 as a possible D gene (5 bases). The length of the CDR3 is 15 residues. Per the germline V gene, CDR1 is MNHNY and CDR2 is SVGAGI (reference sequence). V was cut by 5 bases and J by 2 bases, with 13 bases left in between. CDR3: CASSTRANAYNEQFF. In DNA form, the CDR3 reads TGTGCCAGCAGTACTAGGGCGAACGCCTACAATGAGCAGTTCTTC.

The gene calls are TRBV11-3 and TRBJ2-2; the match to TRBD1 covers 8 bases. V shed 1 base and J 6 bases; nucleotides not matched to a gene: 10. Germline CDR1 and CDR2: SGHNT and YENEEA. The CDR3 length is 17 residues. CDR3 region: CASSLGLGQGNAGELFF. The CDR3 DNA reads TGTGCCAGCAGCTTAGGTCTTGGACAGGGCAACGCCGGGGAGCTGTTTTTT.

The chain links TRBV6-5 to TRBJ2-4; D tentatively reads TRBD1 or TRBD2 (5 bases each). Looked up from germline, CDR1 is MNHEY and CDR2 is SVGAGI. With 2 bases removed from V and 5 bases from J, the gap between germline ends came to 16 bases. This CDR3 has 16 residues. In DNA form, the CDR3 reads TGTGCCAGCAGTTACCGGGACCCCGTGGGCCAAAACATTCAGTACTTC. Translated: CASSYRDPVGQNIQYF.

The J gene is TRBJ2-1, the V gene TRBV27; 13 bases match TRBD2. The germline gives CDR1 MNHEY, CDR2 SMNVEV (reference sequence). Unmatched junction bases numbered 5, after V lost 6 bases and J lost 3 bases. This CDR3 contains 16 residues. The CDR3 sequence: CASRGLAGSNYNEQFF. DNA for the CDR3: TGTGCCAGCAGGGGACTAGCGGGATCCAACTACAATGAGCAGTTCTTC.

This clone was seen a few times. The V call is TRBV29-1, the J call TRBJ2-7; a possible D gene is TRBD2 (5 bases). This CDR3 is 13 amino acids long. CDR1 is SQVTM, CDR2 ANQGSEA, per germline. Between the trimmed V and J ends, which lost 4 bases and 4 bases, there was a span of 14 bases. The CDR3 bases are TGCAGCGTTGTGGTTAGCGCCGCTTACGAGCAGTACTTC. Translation: CSVVVSAAYEQYF.

The chain combines TRBV28 with TRBJ1-2; D is ambiguous. V was shortened by 2 bases and J by 4 bases, with 20 bases between the two germline ends. This CDR3 comprises 17 residues. The V gene's germline CDR1 is MDHEN and CDR2 SYDVKM. This CDR3 reads CASSLKGRRSPTYGYTF. CDR3 nucleotides: TGTGCCAGCAGTTTAAAGGGCAGGAGGTCGCCTACCTATGGCTACACCTTC.

As DNA, the CDR3 is TGTGCCAGCAGCTTATCCCTAGCGGGAAGGTATGAGCAGTTCTTC. It codes for CASSLSLAGRYEQFF. J is TRBJ2-1 and V is TRBV7-9; 9 bases map to TRBD2. There are 15 residues in the CDR3. V gave up 2 bases and J gave up 8 bases; unmatched junction bases: 7. Germline V gives CDR1 SEHNR, CDR2 FQNEAQ (reference sequence).

This sequence joins TRBV27 and TRBJ2-7, with a possible D match to TRBD2 (6 bases). The CDR3 sequence is 14 residues long. V was cut by 5 bases and J by 5 bases, with 16 bases left in between. Germline CDR1 and CDR2: MNHEY and SMNVEV (reference sequence). As DNA, the CDR3 is TGTGCCAGCAGTGCCGGTAGCGGCGGGGACGAGCAGTACTTC. This codes for CASSAGSGGDEQYF.

V is TRBV5-1 and J is TRBJ2-7; TRBD1 might be the D (5 bases). Germline CDR1 reads SGHRS; CDR2 reads YFSETQ. V dropped 0 bases and J dropped 5 bases, with 9 bases sitting between them. There are 13 residues in the CDR3. CDR3 coding DNA: TGCGCCAGCAGCTTGGGGGCGACAGACGAGCAGTACTTC. Its protein is CASSLGATDEQYF.

This chain joins TRBV27 and TRBJ1-1; no clear D gene. V lost 0 bases and J 8 bases, leaving 10 bases between the germline ends. The CDR3 is 13 amino acids. Germline CDR1 and CDR2: MNHEY and SMNVEV (reference sequence). CDR3 sequence: CASSLSIPSEAFF. CDR3 DNA sequence: TGTGCCAGCAGTTTATCGATACCTTCCGAAGCTTTCTTT.

V gene TRBV7-2 combines with J gene TRBJ1-5; D remains ambiguous. Per germline, CDR1 SGHTA and CDR2 FQGNSA. The CDR3 consists of 16 residues. The V and J ends lost 1 base and 3 bases respectively, with 13 bases between them. The CDR3 loop reads CASSLVTHATNQPQHF. In nucleotides, the CDR3 is TGTGCCAGCAGCTTAGTGACACACGCCACCAATCAGCCCCAGCATTTT.

This rearrangement joins TRBV13 to TRBJ2-3, with D possibly TRBD1 on 6 matching bases. The CDR3 has 16 amino acids. The V and J ends lost 0 bases and 0 bases respectively, with 10 bases between them. CDR1 is PRHDT and CDR2 is FYEKMQ in the germline V gene (reference sequence). The CDR3 reads CASSLGGHSSTDTQYF. CDR3 nucleotides: TGTGCCAGCAGCTTAGGGGGACATTCTAGCACAGATACGCAGTATTTT. The full variable domain, in which reference TRBV13 and TRBJ2-3 provide the parts outside the CDR3, is AAGVIQSPRHLIKEKRETATLKCYPIPRHDTVYWYQQGPGQDPQFLISFYEKMQSDKGSIPDRFSAQQFSDYHSELNMSSLELGDSALYFCASSLGGHSSTDTQYFGPGTRLTVL.

DNA for the CDR3: TGCAGCGTTGAAGATGGGGACTATGAGCAGTTCTTC. Translated: CSVEDGDYEQFF. This chain connects TRBV29-1 to TRBJ2-1, with D maybe TRBD2 (6 bases). Trimming cost V 0 bases and J 8 bases, with 8 bases left between them. The germline V gene encodes CDR1 SQVTM and CDR2 ANQGSEA. The CDR3 totals 12 residues.

This clone was seen just once. The chain is built from TRBV6-5 and TRBJ2-5; 7 positions agree with TRBD2. The V gene end was trimmed by 6 bases and the J gene end by 11 bases; junction bases not matched to a gene: 9. Looked up from germline, CDR1 is MNHEY and CDR2 is SVGAGI. CDR3 length: 12 amino acids. CDR3 loop: CASRSLAARQYF. The CDR3 coding sequence is TGTGCCAGCAGGAGTCTAGCGGCTAGGCAGTACTTC.

The gene calls are TRBV28 and TRBJ2-7; 9 nucleotides match TRBD2. Per the germline V gene, CDR1 is MDHEN and CDR2 is SYDVKM. The V gene end was trimmed by 6 bases and the J gene end by 4 bases; junction bases not matched to a gene: 7. This CDR3 is built from 14 residues. The CDR3 DNA reads TGTGCCAGCAGCCAAGCGGGGGGCTGGTACGAGCAGTACTTC. Translating it yields CASSQAGGWYEQYF.